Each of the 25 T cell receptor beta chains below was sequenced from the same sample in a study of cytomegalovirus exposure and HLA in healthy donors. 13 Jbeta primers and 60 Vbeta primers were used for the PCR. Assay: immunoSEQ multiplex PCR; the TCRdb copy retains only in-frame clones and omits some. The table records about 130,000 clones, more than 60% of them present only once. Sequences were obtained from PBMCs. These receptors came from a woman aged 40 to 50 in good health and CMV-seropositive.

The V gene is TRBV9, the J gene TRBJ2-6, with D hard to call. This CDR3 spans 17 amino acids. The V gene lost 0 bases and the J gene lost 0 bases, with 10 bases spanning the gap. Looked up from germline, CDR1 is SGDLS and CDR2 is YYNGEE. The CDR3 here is CASSVDPQVSGANVLTF. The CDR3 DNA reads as TGTGCCAGCAGCGTAGACCCTCAGGTCTCTGGGGCCAACGTCCTGACTTTC.

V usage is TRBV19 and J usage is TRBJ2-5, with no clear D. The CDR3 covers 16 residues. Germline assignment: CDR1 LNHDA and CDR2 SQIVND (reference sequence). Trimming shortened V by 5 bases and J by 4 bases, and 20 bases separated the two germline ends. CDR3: CASSDQTSPTGETQYF. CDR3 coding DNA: TGTGCCAGTAGTGATCAAACCTCTCCAACGGGAGAGACCCAGTACTTC.

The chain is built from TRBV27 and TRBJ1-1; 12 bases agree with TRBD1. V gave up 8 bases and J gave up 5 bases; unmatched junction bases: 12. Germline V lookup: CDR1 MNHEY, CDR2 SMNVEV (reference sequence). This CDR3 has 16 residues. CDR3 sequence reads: CASRPGQGASRTEAFF. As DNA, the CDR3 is TGTGCCAGCCGGCCGGGACAGGGGGCTTCGAGAACTGAAGCTTTCTTT.

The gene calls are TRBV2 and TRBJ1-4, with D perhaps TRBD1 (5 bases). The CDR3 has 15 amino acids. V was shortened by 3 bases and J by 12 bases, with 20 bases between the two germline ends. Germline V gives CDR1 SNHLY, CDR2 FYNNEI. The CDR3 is CASSDQGIQGSELFF. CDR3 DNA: TGTGCCAGCAGTGACCAAGGCATCCAGGGTAGTGAACTGTTTTTT.

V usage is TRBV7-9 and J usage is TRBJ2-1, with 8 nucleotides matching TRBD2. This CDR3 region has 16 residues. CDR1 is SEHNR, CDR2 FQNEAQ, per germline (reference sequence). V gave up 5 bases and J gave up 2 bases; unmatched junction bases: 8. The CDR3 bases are TGTGCCAGCAGCCCACGGGGGGGCGGAGCCTACAATGAGCAGTTCTTC. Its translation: CASSPRGGGAYNEQFF.

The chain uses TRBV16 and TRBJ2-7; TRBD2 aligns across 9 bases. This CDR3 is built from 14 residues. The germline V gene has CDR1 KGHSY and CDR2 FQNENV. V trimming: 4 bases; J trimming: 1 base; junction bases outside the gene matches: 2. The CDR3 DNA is TGTGCCAGCAGCCCTCTAGCGGGGTCCTACGAGCAGTACTTC. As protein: CASSPLAGSYEQYF.

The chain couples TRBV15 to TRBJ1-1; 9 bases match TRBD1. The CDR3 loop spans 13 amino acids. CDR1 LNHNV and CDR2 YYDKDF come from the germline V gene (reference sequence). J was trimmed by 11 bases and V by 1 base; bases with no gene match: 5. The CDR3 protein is CATSRAGTGSAFF. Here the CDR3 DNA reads TGTGCCACCAGCAGAGCCGGGACAGGGAGTGCTTTCTTT.

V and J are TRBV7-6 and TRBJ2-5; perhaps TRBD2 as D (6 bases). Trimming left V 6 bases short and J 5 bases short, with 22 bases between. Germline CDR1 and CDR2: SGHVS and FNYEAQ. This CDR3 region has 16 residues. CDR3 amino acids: CASRREPGTARETQYF. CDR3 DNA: TGTGCCAGCAGGCGAGAACCCGGGACTGCTAGGGAGACCCAGTACTTC. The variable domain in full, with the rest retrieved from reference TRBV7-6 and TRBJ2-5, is GAGVSQSPRYKVTKRGQDVALRCDPISGHVSLYWYRQALGQGPEFLTYFNYEAQQDKSGLPNDRFSAERPEGSISTLTIQRTEQRDSAMYRCASRREPGTARETQYFGPGTRLLVL.

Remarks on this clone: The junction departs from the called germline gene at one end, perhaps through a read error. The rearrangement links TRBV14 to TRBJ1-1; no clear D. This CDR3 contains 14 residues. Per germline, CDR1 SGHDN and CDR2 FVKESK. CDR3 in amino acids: CASSQVMSNSEAFF. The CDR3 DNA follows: TGTGCCAGCAGCCAAGTTATGTCGAACAGTGAAGCTTTCTTT.

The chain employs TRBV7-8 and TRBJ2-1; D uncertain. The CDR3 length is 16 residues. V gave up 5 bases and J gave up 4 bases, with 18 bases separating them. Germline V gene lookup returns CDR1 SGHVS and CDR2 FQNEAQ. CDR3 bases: TGTGCCAGCAGCGCCCCCGGAGAGACTGCATACAATGAGCAGTTCTTC. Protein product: CASSAPGETAYNEQFF.

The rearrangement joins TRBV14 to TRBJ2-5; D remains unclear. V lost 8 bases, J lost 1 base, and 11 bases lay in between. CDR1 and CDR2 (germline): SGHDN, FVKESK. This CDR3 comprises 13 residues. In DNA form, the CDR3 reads TGTGCCAGCTCCTTGACACTCCAAGAGACCCAGTACTTC. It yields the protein CASSLTLQETQYF.

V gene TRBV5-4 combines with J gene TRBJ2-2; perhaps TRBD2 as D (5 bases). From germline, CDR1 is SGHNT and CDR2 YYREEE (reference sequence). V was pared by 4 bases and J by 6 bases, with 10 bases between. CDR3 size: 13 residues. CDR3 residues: CASSLRASGELFF. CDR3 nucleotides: TGTGCCAGCAGCCTGCGGGCGTCCGGGGAGCTGTTTTTT.

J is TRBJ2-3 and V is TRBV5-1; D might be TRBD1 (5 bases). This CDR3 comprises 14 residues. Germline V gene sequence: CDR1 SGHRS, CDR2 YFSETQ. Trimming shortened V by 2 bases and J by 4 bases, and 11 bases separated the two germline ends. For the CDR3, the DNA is TGCGCCAGCAGCTTCCCTGACAGATCAGATACGCAGTATTTT. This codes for CASSFPDRSDTQYF.

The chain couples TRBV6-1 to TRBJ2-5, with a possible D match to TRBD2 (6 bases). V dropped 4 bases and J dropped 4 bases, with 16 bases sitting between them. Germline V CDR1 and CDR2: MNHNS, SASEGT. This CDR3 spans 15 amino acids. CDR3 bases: TGTGCCAGCAGTGCGGCGGGGAGTGAGACAGAGACCCAGTACTTC. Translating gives CASSAAGSETETQYF.

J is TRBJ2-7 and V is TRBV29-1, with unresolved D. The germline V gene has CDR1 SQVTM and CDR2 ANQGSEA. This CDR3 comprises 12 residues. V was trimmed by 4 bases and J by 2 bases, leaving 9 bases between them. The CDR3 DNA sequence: TGCAGCGTTGTTGGCAAAGCCTACGAGCAGTACTTC. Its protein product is CSVVGKAYEQYF.

The CDR3 region is CASSQDRHEQYF. The CDR3 nucleotides read TGTGCCAGCAGCCAGGATCGCCACGAGCAGTACTTC. This chain links TRBV6-5 with TRBJ2-7; D is undetermined. Between the trimmed V and J ends, which lost 6 bases and 5 bases, there was a span of 11 bases. Germline V lookup: CDR1 MNHEY, CDR2 SVGAGI. The CDR3 is 12 residues long.

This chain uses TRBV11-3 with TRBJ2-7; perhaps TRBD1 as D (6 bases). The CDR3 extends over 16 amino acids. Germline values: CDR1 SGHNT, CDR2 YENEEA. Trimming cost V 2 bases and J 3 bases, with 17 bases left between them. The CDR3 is CASSLFWTERGYEQYF. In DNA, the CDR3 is TGTGCCAGCAGCTTATTCTGGACAGAGAGGGGCTACGAGCAGTACTTC.

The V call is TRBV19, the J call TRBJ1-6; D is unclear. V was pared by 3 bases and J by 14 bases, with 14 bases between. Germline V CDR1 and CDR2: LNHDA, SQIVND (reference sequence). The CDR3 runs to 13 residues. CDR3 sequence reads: CASSIIRSETLHF. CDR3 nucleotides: TGTGCCAGTAGTATTATCCGGTCTGAAACCCTCCACTTT.

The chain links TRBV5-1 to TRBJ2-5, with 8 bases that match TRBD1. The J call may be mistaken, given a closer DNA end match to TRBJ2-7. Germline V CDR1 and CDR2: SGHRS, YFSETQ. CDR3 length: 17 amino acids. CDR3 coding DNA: TGCGCCAGCAGCTCCTCCGCTACAGGGGGTATAACCTACGAGCAGTACTTC. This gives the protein CASSSSATGGITYEQYF.

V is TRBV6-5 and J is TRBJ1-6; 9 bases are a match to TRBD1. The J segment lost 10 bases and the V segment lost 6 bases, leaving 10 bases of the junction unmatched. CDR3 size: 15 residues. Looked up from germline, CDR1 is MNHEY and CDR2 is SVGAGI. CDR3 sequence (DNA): TGTGCCAGCAGACCAGGACAGGGGCGAAAATCACCCCTCCACTTT. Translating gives CASRPGQGRKSPLHF.

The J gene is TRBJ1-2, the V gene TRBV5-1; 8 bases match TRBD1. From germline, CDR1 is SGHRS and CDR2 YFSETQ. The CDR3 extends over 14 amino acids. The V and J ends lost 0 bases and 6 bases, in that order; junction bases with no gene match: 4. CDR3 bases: TGCGCCAGCAGCTTGGGGACAGGGAACGATGGCTACACCTTC. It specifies CASSLGTGNDGYTF.

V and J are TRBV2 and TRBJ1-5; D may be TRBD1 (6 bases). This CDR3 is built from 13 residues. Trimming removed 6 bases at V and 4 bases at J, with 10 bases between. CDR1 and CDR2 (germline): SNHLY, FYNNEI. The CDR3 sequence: CASRDRLNQPQHF. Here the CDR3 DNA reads TGTGCCAGCAGGGACAGACTAAATCAGCCCCAGCATTTT.

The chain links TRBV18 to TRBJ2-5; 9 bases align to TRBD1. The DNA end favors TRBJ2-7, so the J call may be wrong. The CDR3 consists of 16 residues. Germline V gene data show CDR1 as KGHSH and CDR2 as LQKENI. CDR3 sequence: CASSPFAGQGSYEQYF. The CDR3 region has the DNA TGTGCCAGCTCACCATTCGCGGGACAGGGTTCCTACGAGCAGTACTTC.

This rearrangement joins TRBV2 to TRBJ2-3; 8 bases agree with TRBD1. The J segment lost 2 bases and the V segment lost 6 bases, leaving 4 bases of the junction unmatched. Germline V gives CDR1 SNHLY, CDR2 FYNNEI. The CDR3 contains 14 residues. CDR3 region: CASRWTGITDTQYF. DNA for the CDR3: TGTGCCAGCAGGTGGACAGGGATCACAGATACGCAGTATTTT.

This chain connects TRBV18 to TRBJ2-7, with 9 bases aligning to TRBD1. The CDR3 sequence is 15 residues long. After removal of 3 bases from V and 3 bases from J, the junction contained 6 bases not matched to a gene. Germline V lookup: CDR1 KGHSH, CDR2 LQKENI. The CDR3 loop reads CASSPRTGVNYEQYF. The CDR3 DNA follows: TGTGCCAGCTCACCTCGGACAGGGGTCAACTACGAGCAGTACTTC. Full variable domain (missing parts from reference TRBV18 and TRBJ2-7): NAGVMQNPRHLVRRRGQEARLRCSPMKGHSHVYWYRQLPEEGLKFMVYLQKENIIDESGMPKERFSAEFPKEGPSILRIQQVVRGDSAAYFCASSPRTGVNYEQYFGPGTRLTVT.